This T cell receptor beta chain is from a study of OX40 agonist ivuxolimab in advanced cancers. The germline V gene has CDR1 SEHNR and CDR2 FQNEAQ (reference sequence). The length of the CDR3 is 13 residues. Trimming took 5 bases from V and 2 from J, leaving 9 bases between them. Profiled with immunoSEQ multiplex PCR; TCRdb holds only in-frame clones, not every one. Among fewer than 90,000 clones listed, around 87% were seen once. The V and J genes are TRBV7-9 and TRBJ1-1; D gene uncertain. This sequence was found in an adult with an advanced solid tumor such as melanoma, head and neck, liver or kidney cancer. This specimen consisted of CD4+ or CD8+ T cells sorted from blood, obtained in a trial of the OX40 agonist ivuxolimab. The CDR3 here is CASSHFPNTEAFF. DNA of the CDR3: TGTGCCAGCAGCCATTTTCCTAACACTGAAGCTTTCTTT.